The 29 T cell receptor beta chains below all came from one sample that was sequenced in a study. Using immunoSEQ multiplex PCR, the repertoire was profiled, and TCRdb retains in-frame clones only, with some absent. The table shows 60,000 to 85,000 clones, with roughly 95% occurring only once. The sample comprised PBMCs. Source of these receptors: a man aged 35 to 55 with rheumatoid arthritis.

This clone was seen a handful of times. The V call is TRBV3-1 (or the pseudogene TRBV3-2), the J call TRBJ1-5, with D unclear. The CDR3 totals 14 residues. The germline gives CDR1 LGHDT, CDR2 YNNKEL (reference sequence). The V and J ends lost 3 bases and 1 base respectively, with 7 bases between them. In DNA form, the CDR3 reads TGTGCCAGCAGCCACTTAGGAAGCAATCAGCCCCAGCATTTT. Protein: CASSHLGSNQPQHF.

J is TRBJ2-3 and V is TRBV6-5, with TRBD1 identical over 7 bases. Unmatched junction bases numbered 4, after V lost 5 bases and J lost 2 bases. The CDR3 is 14 residues long. Germline CDR1 and CDR2: MNHEY and SVGAGI. CDR3 bases: TGTGCCAGCAGTCAAACAGGGGCCACAGATACGCAGTATTTT. Its translation is CASSQTGATDTQYF.

This clone is a singleton in its sample. The J gene is TRBJ2-1, the V gene TRBV30; D is ambiguous. The germline V gene encodes CDR1 GTSNPN and CDR2 SVGIG (reference sequence). V lost 1 base and J 8 bases, leaving 9 bases between the germline ends. CDR3 size: 12 residues. CDR3 sequence (DNA): TGTGCCTGGAGTGGAGGATGGGATGAGCAGTTCTTC. Its translation: CAWSGGWDEQFF.

With regard to this clone: Sequence at one end of the junction differs from germline and may be a read error. The V gene is TRBV6-1, the J gene TRBJ2-7; D is unresolved. Germline V gene data show CDR1 as MNHNS and CDR2 as SASEGT. The CDR3 totals 10 residues. The CDR3 sequence is CASSEVKQYF. DNA of the CDR3: TGTGCCAGCAGCGAAGTTAAGCAGTACTTC.

This clone showed up just once. V gene TRBV27 combines with J gene TRBJ2-2, with 9 bases matching TRBD1. The junction had 7 bases not matched to a gene; V was cut back by 5 bases and J by 6 bases. Per the germline V gene, CDR1 is MNHEY and CDR2 is SMNVEV (reference sequence). The CDR3 is made up of 15 amino acids. The CDR3 sequence is CASSRETGGSGELFF. The CDR3 bases are TGTGCCAGCAGTAGGGAGACAGGGGGATCCGGGGAGCTGTTTTTT.

The chain carries TRBV3-1 (or the pseudogene TRBV3-2) and TRBJ1-1; 7 positions agree with TRBD1. Germline V lookup: CDR1 LGHDT, CDR2 YNNKEL (reference sequence). V lost 1 base to trimming and J lost 9 bases; unmatched junction nucleotides: 14. CDR3 size: 16 residues. The CDR3 loop is CASSQGGEGAQGKAFF. Here the CDR3 DNA reads TGTGCCAGCAGCCAAGGAGGGGAGGGGGCCCAAGGCAAAGCTTTCTTT.

This chain joins TRBV30 and TRBJ1-5, with unresolved D. Germline assignment: CDR1 GTSNPN and CDR2 SVGIG (reference sequence). V dropped 1 base and J dropped 0 bases, with 16 bases sitting between them. This CDR3 has 17 amino acids. CDR3 nucleotides: TGTGCCTGGAGTGCCCCCCGGTCGGCTTTTAGCAATCAGCCCCAGCATTTT. This codes for CAWSAPRSAFSNQPQHF. Together with reference TRBV30 and TRBJ1-5, the CDR3 gives the full variable domain: SQTIHQWPATLVQPVGSPLSLECTVEGTSNPNLYWYRQAAGRGLQLLFYSVGIGQISSEVPQNLSASRPQDRQFILSSKKLLLSDSGFYLCAWSAPRSAFSNQPQHFGDGTRLSIL.

V and J are TRBV15 and TRBJ2-5; D uncertain. Germline values: CDR1 LNHNV, CDR2 YYDKDF (reference sequence). CDR3 length equals 12 residues. Trimming pared 0 bases from V and 5 bases from J, leaving 4 bases between. CDR3 protein: CATSRDRETQYF. CDR3 nucleotide sequence: TGTGCCACCAGCAGAGATCGGGAGACCCAGTACTTC.

The chain links TRBV7-3 to TRBJ2-1, with D possibly TRBD2 on 7 matching bases. V gave up 2 bases and J gave up 5 bases, with 13 bases separating them. From germline, CDR1 is SGHTA and CDR2 FQGTGA. CDR3 length equals 15 residues. The CDR3 DNA reads TGTGCCAGCAGCTTAGTACGGGGGGCGCACAATGAGCAGTTCTTC. It translates to CASSLVRGAHNEQFF.

The chain uses TRBV5-8 and TRBJ1-5, with no clear D. CDR3 size: 15 residues. Deletions cut 3 bases from V and 6 bases from J, with 16 bases between. Germline V gene lookup returns CDR1 SGHTS and CDR2 YDEGEE. The CDR3 here is CASSSRSPLGQPQHF. The CDR3 region has the DNA TGTGCCAGCAGCTCCCGGTCCCCTTTGGGTCAGCCCCAGCATTTT.

The chain joins TRBV7-2 to TRBJ2-7; weak D call: TRBD1 (6 bases). Looked up from germline, CDR1 is SGHTA and CDR2 is FQGNSA. The CDR3 has 14 residues. V was clipped by 4 bases and J by 5 bases, with 15 bases between them. CDR3 protein: CASSSPRGSNEQYF. CDR3 DNA sequence: TGTGCCAGCAGCTCCCCCAGGGGTTCCAACGAGCAGTACTTC.

The chain carries TRBV6-2 or TRBV6-3 and TRBJ2-7; D may be TRBD2 (6 bases). Per germline, CDR1 MNHEY and CDR2 SVGEGT. Trimming stripped 5 bases from V and 7 bases from J, with 12 bases between. CDR3 length: 12 residues. CDR3 residues: CASSTAGWEQYF. The CDR3 DNA reads TGTGCCAGCAGTACTGCGGGATGGGAGCAGTACTTC.

The rearrangement links TRBV7-8 to TRBJ2-7; D unclear. The CDR3 extends over 12 amino acids. Per the germline V gene, CDR1 is SGHVS and CDR2 is FQNEAQ. V was cut by 1 base and J by 5 bases, with 6 bases left in between. CDR3 loop: CASSLVRNEQYF. The CDR3 nucleotides are TGTGCCAGCAGCTTAGTACGTAACGAGCAGTACTTC.

This clone has only one observation. V is TRBV19 and J is TRBJ1-1, with 7 positions matching TRBD1. Germline V CDR1 and CDR2: LNHDA, SQIVND (reference sequence). V trimming: 1 base; J trimming: 5 bases; junction bases outside the gene matches: 7. This CDR3 comprises 15 residues. The CDR3 loop is CASSIASAGGTEAFF. The CDR3 bases are TGTGCCAGTAGTATAGCTTCGGCAGGGGGGACTGAAGCTTTCTTT.

This rearrangement joins TRBV9 to TRBJ1-1; no clear D gene. CDR1 and CDR2 from the germline V gene are SGDLS and YYNGEE. V dropped 3 bases and J dropped 1 base, with 10 bases sitting between them. The CDR3 is 14 amino acids. The CDR3 DNA is TGTGCCAGCAGCGCCGAGCGACGGAACACTGAAGCTTTCTTT. Translated, it gives CASSAERRNTEAFF.

CDR3 residues: CASSSWRSKFF. The DNA for the CDR3 is TGTGCCAGCAGTTCTTGGCGAAGTAAGTTCTTC. The chain combines TRBV28 with TRBJ2-1, with no clear D. Germline V gene data show CDR1 as MDHEN and CDR2 as SYDVKM. Trimming removed 4 bases at V and 14 bases at J, with 12 bases between. CDR3 size: 11 residues.

This chain connects TRBV7-3 to TRBJ2-3; D unclear. Germline V gene lookup returns CDR1 SGHTA and CDR2 FQGTGA. The CDR3 consists of 14 residues. Trimming removed 3 bases from V and 4 bases from J, with 11 bases in between. DNA of the CDR3: TGTGCCAGCAGCTTGTGGGCAATAGCAGATACGCAGTATTTT. This codes for CASSLWAIADTQYF.

The rearrangement joins TRBV29-1 to TRBJ1-5; D is unresolved. This CDR3 has 14 amino acids. Deletions cut 2 bases from V and 0 bases from J, with 8 bases between. The germline CDR1 and CDR2 sequences are SQVTM and ANQGSEA. The CDR3 nucleotides are TGCAGCGTTGAATTGGGTTCTAGCAATCAGCCCCAGCATTTT. Its translation is CSVELGSSNQPQHF.

This clone was found once. The chain is built from TRBV7-2 and TRBJ1-4; the D is unclear. The CDR3 has 16 amino acids. CDR1 and CDR2 from the germline V gene are SGHTA and FQGNSA. V dropped 1 base and J dropped 4 bases, with 13 bases sitting between them. CDR3 sequence reads: CASSLEGRLINEKLFF. Written as DNA, the CDR3 is TGTGCCAGCAGCTTAGAGGGCCGACTGATTAATGAAAAACTGTTTTTT. Full variable domain (outside the CDR3, taken from reference TRBV7-2 and TRBJ1-4): GAGVSQSPSNKVTEKGKDVELRCDPISGHTALYWYRQSLGQGLEFLIYFQGNSAPDKSGLPSDRFSAERTGGSVSTLTIQRTQQEDSAVYLCASSLEGRLINEKLFFGSGTQLSVL.

The V call is TRBV6-5, the J call TRBJ1-4; D is possibly TRBD1 (5 bases). Germline-derived CDR1 and CDR2 are MNHEY and SVGAGI. This CDR3 is 15 amino acids long. V was cut by 4 bases and J by 5 bases, with 14 bases left in between. As DNA, the CDR3 is TGTGCCAGCAGTTTGTCGGGAGGGGTGAATGAAAAACTGTTTTTT. This gives the protein CASSLSGGVNEKLFF.

A few counts support this clone. The chain links TRBV13 to TRBJ2-5; maybe TRBD1 (6 bases). Trimming took off 5 bases at V and 3 bases at J, with 13 bases between the two ends. Germline loops: CDR1 PRHDT, CDR2 FYEKMQ (reference sequence). The CDR3 is 14 residues long. CDR3 protein: CASSTLTGKETQYF. The CDR3 DNA follows: TGTGCCAGCAGCACCCTGACAGGAAAAGAGACCCAGTACTTC.

The chain combines TRBV27 with TRBJ2-3, with D perhaps matching TRBD2 (5 bases). Germline values: CDR1 MNHEY, CDR2 SMNVEV (reference sequence). The V end was cut by 4 bases, the J end by 2 bases, with 10 bases between. This CDR3 region has 14 residues. The DNA of the CDR3 is TGTGCCAGCAGTTCCCTAGCAAACACAGATACGCAGTATTTT. Translation: CASSSLANTDTQYF.

This chain links TRBV3-1 (or the pseudogene TRBV3-2) with TRBJ2-6; D ambiguous. V was cut by 0 bases and J by 0 bases, with 9 bases left in between. This CDR3 comprises 17 residues. Looked up from germline, CDR1 is LGHDT and CDR2 is YNNKEL (reference sequence). The CDR3 DNA reads as TGTGCCAGCAGCCAAGATCCAGGCCGCTCTGGGGCCAACGTCCTGACTTTC. This encodes CASSQDPGRSGANVLTF.

This clone was recorded a few times. The sample contains more than one DNA sequence encoding this CDR3. The chain carries TRBV6-5 and TRBJ1-1; D may be TRBD1 (5 bases). The CDR3 sequence is 13 residues long. Germline V gene data show CDR1 as MNHEY and CDR2 as SVGAGI. The ends were cut back, 6 bases at V and 1 base at J, with 9 bases in the middle. The CDR3 protein is CASSRDRNTEAFF. The CDR3 nucleotides are TGTGCCAGCAGCCGCGACAGGAACACTGAAGCTTTCTTT.

The gene calls are TRBV15 and TRBJ2-6; 13 positions agree with TRBD2. This CDR3 comprises 19 residues. Germline CDR1 is LNHNV and CDR2 is YYDKDF (reference sequence). Germline trimming cut 1 base from V and 3 bases from J; bases unmatched to any gene: 6. Written as DNA, the CDR3 is TGTGCCACCAGCAGAGGGGGACTAGCGGGGCCCCGTGGGGCCAACGTCCTGACTTTC. This sequence encodes CATSRGGLAGPRGANVLTF.

For this clone: One junction end disagrees with the germline gene, perhaps due to a read error. The chain uses TRBV6-1 and TRBJ1-1; 8 bases agree with TRBD1. The germline V gene has CDR1 MNHNS and CDR2 SASEGT. The CDR3 consists of 13 residues. The chain's CDR3 is CASTEYRGTEAFF. The CDR3 nucleotides read TGTGCCAGCACTGAATACAGGGGGACTGAAGCTTTCTTT.

J is TRBJ2-5 and V is TRBV7-8; TRBD2 matches 15 bases. The CDR3 runs to 15 residues. J lost 5 bases, V lost 4 bases, and 2 bases had no gene match. Germline CDR1 SGHVS, CDR2 FQNEAQ. Here the CDR3 reads CASSWTSGRVETQYF. CDR3 nucleotides: TGTGCCAGCAGCTGGACTAGCGGGAGGGTGGAGACCCAGTACTTC.

This clone was observed a few times. Compared with germline, one end of the junction differs, possibly owing to a read error. The chain combines TRBV4-1 with TRBJ1-5; TRBD1 aligns across 7 bases. The CDR3 sequence is 17 residues long. The V gene's germline CDR1 is MGHRA and CDR2 YSYEKL. The chain's CDR3 is CASSQGLRTGPHQPQHF. The CDR3 DNA reads as TGCGCCAGCAGTCAAGGGCTTCGGACAGGACCTCATCAGCCCCAGCATTTT.

The chain has TRBV18 and TRBJ2-7, with D possibly called TRBD1 or TRBD2 (5 bases each). Germline lookup yields CDR1 KGHSH and CDR2 LQKENI. V shed 2 bases and J shed 7 bases, with 15 bases lying between them. There are 14 residues in the CDR3. The CDR3 coding sequence is TGTGCCAGCTCACCAGGGGTACGGGGCGAAGAGCAGTACTTC. Its protein product is CASSPGVRGEEQYF.